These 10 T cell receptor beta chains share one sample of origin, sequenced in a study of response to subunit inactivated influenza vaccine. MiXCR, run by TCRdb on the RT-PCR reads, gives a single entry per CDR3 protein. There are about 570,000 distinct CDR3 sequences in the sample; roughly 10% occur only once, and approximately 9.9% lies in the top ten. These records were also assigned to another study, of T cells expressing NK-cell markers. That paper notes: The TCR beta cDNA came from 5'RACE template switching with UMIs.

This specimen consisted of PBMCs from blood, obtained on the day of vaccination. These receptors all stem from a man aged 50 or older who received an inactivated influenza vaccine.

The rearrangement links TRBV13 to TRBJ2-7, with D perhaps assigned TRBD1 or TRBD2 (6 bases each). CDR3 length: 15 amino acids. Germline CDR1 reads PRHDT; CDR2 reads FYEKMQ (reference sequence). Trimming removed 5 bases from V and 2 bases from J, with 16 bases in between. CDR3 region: CASSETGAAPYEQYF. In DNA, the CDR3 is TGTGCCAGCAGCGAAACGGGGGCCGCACCCTACGAGCAGTACTTC.

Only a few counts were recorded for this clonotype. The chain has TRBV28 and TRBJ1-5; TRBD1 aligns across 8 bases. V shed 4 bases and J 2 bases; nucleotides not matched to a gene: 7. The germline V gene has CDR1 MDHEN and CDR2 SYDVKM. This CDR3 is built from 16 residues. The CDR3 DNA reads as TGTGCCAGCAGTTCGACAGGGGTAAGCGGCAATCAGCCCCAGCATTTT. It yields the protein CASSSTGVSGNQPQHF. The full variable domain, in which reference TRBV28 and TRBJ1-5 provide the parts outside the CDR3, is DVKVTQSSRYLVKRTGEKVFLECVQDMDHENMFWYRQDPGLGLRLIYFSYDVKMKEKGDIPEGYSVSREKKERFSLILESASTNQTSMYLCASSSTGVSGNQPQHFGDGTRLSIL.

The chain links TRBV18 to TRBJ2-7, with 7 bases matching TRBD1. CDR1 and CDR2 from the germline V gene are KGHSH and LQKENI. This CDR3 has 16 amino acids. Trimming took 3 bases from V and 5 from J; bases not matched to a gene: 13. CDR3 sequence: CASSPNVQGPGHEQYF. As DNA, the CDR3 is TGTGCCAGCTCACCCAACGTACAGGGGCCAGGACACGAGCAGTACTTC.

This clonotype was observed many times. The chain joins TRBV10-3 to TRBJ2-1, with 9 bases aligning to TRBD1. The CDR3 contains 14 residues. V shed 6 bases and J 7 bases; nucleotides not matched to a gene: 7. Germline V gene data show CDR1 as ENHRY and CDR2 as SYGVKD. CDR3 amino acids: CAIRQGASFNEQFF. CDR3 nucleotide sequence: TGTGCCATCAGACAGGGGGCCAGTTTTAATGAGCAGTTCTTC.

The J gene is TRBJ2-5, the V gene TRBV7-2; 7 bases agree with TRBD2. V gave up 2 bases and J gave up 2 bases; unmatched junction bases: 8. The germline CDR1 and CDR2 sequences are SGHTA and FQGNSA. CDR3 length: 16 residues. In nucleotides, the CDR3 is TGTGCCAGCAGCTTATTCCCGTCGGGACTACAAGAGACCCAGTACTTC. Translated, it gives CASSLFPSGLQETQYF.

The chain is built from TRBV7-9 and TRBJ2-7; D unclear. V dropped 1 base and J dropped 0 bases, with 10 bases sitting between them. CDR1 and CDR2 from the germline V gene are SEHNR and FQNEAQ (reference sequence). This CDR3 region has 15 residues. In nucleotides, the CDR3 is TGTGCCAGCAGCTTAGGGCTTAGAAGCTCCTACGAGCAGTACTTC. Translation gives CASSLGLRSSYEQYF.

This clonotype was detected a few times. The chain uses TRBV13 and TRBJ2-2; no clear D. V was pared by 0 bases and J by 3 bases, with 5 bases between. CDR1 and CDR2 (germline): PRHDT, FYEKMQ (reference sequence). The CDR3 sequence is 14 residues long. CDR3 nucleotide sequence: TGTGCCAGCAGCTTAGGGACCTACACCGGGGAGCTGTTTTTT. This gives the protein CASSLGTYTGELFF.

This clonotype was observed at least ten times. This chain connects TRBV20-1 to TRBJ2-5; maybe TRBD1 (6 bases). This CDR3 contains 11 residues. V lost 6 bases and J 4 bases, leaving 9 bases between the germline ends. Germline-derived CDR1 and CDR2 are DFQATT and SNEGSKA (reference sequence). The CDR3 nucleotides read TGCAGTGCCGGACAGAGAGAGACCCAGTACTTC. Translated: CSAGQRETQYF.

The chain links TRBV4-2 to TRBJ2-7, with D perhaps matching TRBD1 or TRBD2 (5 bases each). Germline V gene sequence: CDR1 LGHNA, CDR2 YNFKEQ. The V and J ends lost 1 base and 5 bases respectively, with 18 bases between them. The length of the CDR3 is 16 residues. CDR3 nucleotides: TGTGCCAGCAGCCAAGGAGGGGCGGACCTGGGGAACGAGCAGTACTTC. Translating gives CASSQGGADLGNEQYF.

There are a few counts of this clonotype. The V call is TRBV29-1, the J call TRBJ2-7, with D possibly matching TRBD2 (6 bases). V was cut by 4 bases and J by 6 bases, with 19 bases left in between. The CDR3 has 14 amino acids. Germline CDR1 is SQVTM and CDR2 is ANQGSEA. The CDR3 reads CSVARGSGESEQYF. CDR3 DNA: TGCAGCGTTGCTCGTGGGTCGGGAGAGAGCGAGCAGTACTTC.